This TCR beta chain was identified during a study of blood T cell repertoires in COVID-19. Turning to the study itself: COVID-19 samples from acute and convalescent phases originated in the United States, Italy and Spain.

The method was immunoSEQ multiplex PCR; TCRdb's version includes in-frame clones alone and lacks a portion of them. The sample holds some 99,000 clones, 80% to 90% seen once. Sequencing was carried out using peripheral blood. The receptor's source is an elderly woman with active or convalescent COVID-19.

This CDR3 reads CASSQDDTLNTEAFF. In DNA form, the CDR3 reads TGTGCCAGCAGCCAAGATGACACCTTGAACACTGAAGCTTTCTTT. The V gene is TRBV4-2, the J gene TRBJ1-1; no clear D gene. V lost 0 bases and J 0 bases, leaving 8 bases between the germline ends. Germline CDR1 LGHNA, CDR2 YNFKEQ. CDR3 size: 15 residues.